These 11 T cell receptor beta chains were sequenced from one sample in a study of beta chain features in type 1 diabetes. Study findings and constraints: People with Type 1 diabetes carried modestly yet significantly shorter TCRB CDR3s in all four CD4+ subsets.

No antigen is known for these receptors. Expressed TCRB transcripts were sequenced because the entire RNA isolate underwent reverse transcription. Clones were sequenced by immunoSEQ multiplex PCR, and TCRdb holds only the in-frame ones, with some missing. The sample yields fewer than 400,000 clones, about a tenth seen once. Sequences were obtained from central memory CD4+ T cells from blood. These receptors were collected from a man aged 25 to 40 with type 1 diabetes.

This clone was found a few times. DNA of the CDR3: TGTGCCAGCAGCCTACAGTACATGAACACTGAAGCTTTCTTT. Translated, it gives CASSLQYMNTEAFF. The chain has TRBV6-6 and TRBJ1-1; D unclear. This CDR3 comprises 14 residues. The V and J ends lost 6 bases and 0 bases respectively, with 11 bases between them. Germline loops: CDR1 MNHNY, CDR2 SVGAGI (reference sequence).

In its sample, this clone was seen a few times. J is TRBJ2-5 and V is TRBV5-4, with D tentatively TRBD1 (6 bases). V dropped 4 bases and J dropped 2 bases, with 18 bases sitting between them. The CDR3 is 16 amino acids. The germline CDR1 and CDR2 sequences are SGHNT and YYREEE (reference sequence). The CDR3 sequence is CASSPRAAGVQETQYF. CDR3 bases: TGTGCCAGCAGCCCCCGGGCGGCAGGGGTACAAGAGACCCAGTACTTC.

This clone was detected only a few times. V gene TRBV13 combines with J gene TRBJ1-5; D ambiguous. V lost 3 bases, J lost 4 bases, and 4 bases lay in between. Germline lookup yields CDR1 PRHDT and CDR2 FYEKMQ (reference sequence). CDR3 size: 12 residues. Here the CDR3 DNA reads TGTGCCAGCAGCTTGGGGAATCAGCCCCAGCATTTT. Translating it yields CASSLGNQPQHF.

The chain carries TRBV27 and TRBJ2-2; D gene unclear. Germline CDR1 and CDR2: MNHEY and SMNVEV (reference sequence). This CDR3 spans 14 amino acids. Trimming took 4 bases from V and 1 from J, leaving 7 bases between them. CDR3 protein: CASSWQMNTGELFF. The CDR3 DNA sequence: TGTGCCAGCAGTTGGCAGATGAACACCGGGGAGCTGTTTTTT.

This clone was counted many times. The genes are TRBV5-6 and TRBJ2-7, with no clear D. This CDR3 has 11 amino acids. V lost 3 bases to trimming and J lost 5 bases, with 6 bases between them. Germline assignment: CDR1 SGHDT and CDR2 YYEEEE. The chain's CDR3 is CASSSGHEQYF. The DNA for the CDR3 is TGTGCCAGCAGCTCTGGTCACGAGCAGTACTTC.

This clone has just a few counts. The chain links TRBV2 to TRBJ1-2, with D perhaps matching TRBD1 (5 bases). The V end lost 8 bases, the J end lost 6 bases, and 13 bases lay between the germline ends. The germline V gene encodes CDR1 SNHLY and CDR2 FYNNEI. The length of the CDR3 is 12 residues. The DNA of the CDR3 is TGTGCCAGCTCAAGAGGGGATGATGGCTACACCTTC. It is translated as CASSRGDDGYTF.

This clone was seen more than once but under ten times. This chain connects TRBV7-9 to TRBJ2-3, with a tentative D call TRBD2 (5 bases). Trimming cost V 1 base and J 8 bases, with 13 bases left between them. The CDR3 is 14 amino acids. The V gene's germline CDR1 is SEHNR and CDR2 FQNEAQ (reference sequence). In DNA form, the CDR3 reads TGTGCCAGCAGCTTAGAATCTTTTCGGGGTACGCAGTATTTT. Protein: CASSLESFRGTQYF.

This clone has a handful of counts. Only one base separates this from a far larger clonotype, so it likely reflects a read error. The J gene is TRBJ1-2, the V gene TRBV10-3; no firm D call. The CDR3 sequence is 13 residues long. With 4 bases removed from V and 2 bases from J, the gap between germline ends came to 8 bases. Germline CDR1 is ENHRY and CDR2 is SYGVKD. This chain's CDR3 is CAISAVGNYGYTF. The CDR3 nucleotides read TGTGCCATCAGTGCCGTGGGAAACTATGGCTACACCTTC.

The chain carries TRBV4-3 and TRBJ1-5; TRBD1 is a possible D gene (6 bases). The CDR3 has 14 amino acids. Germline V gives CDR1 LGHNA, CDR2 YSLEER. V dropped 3 bases and J dropped 3 bases, with 9 bases sitting between them. CDR3 coding DNA: TGCGCCAGCAGCCAGTCAGGGGTCAATCAGCCCCAGCATTTT. Amino acid sequence: CASSQSGVNQPQHF.

The chain joins TRBV27 to TRBJ1-1, with D unresolved. The germline gives CDR1 MNHEY, CDR2 SMNVEV (reference sequence). The CDR3 extends over 14 amino acids. With 3 bases removed from V and 1 base from J, the gap between germline ends came to 9 bases. The DNA of the CDR3 is TGTGCCAGCAGTTTTGAGAGGCGGAACACTGAAGCTTTCTTT. This encodes CASSFERRNTEAFF.

In its sample, this clone was seen a few times. The chain has TRBV5-6 and TRBJ2-1; a possible D gene is TRBD1 (6 bases). The germline gives CDR1 SGHDT, CDR2 YYEEEE. The CDR3 has 11 residues. V was trimmed by 3 bases and J by 8 bases, leaving 6 bases between them. The CDR3 sequence is CASSYRDEQFF. CDR3 bases: TGTGCCAGCAGCTACAGGGATGAGCAGTTCTTC. Full variable domain (outside the CDR3, taken from reference TRBV5-6 and TRBJ2-1): DAGVTQSPTHLIKTRGQQVTLRCSPKSGHDTVSWYQQALGQGPQFIFQYYEEEERQRGNFPDRFSGHQFPNYSSELNVNALLLGDSALYLCASSYRDEQFFGPGTRLTVL.